What follows are 10 T cell receptor beta chains derived from one specimen sequenced in a study of blood T cell repertoires in COVID-19. Data came from immunoSEQ multiplex PCR; TCRdb stores just in-frame clones and leaves some out. The data show over 120,000 clones, with more than 75% seen just once and approximately 40% held by the top ten. Sequences were obtained from peripheral blood. Every receptor here comes from a man aged 45-60 years who had recovered from COVID-19.

The chain recombines TRBV5-4 with TRBJ2-5; 12 nucleotides align to TRBD2. Germline trimming cut 9 bases from V and 2 bases from J; bases unmatched to any gene: 5. This CDR3 region has 14 residues. Germline V gene lookup returns CDR1 SGHNT and CDR2 YYREEE (reference sequence). For the CDR3, the DNA is TGTGCCACCCGACTAGCGGGGGCTCAAGAGACCCAGTACTTC. Translation gives CATRLAGAQETQYF.

The chain is built from TRBV4-1 and TRBJ1-2; 7 nucleotides align to TRBD1. The CDR3 has 14 amino acids. V dropped 2 bases and J dropped 3; count of bases not matched to a gene: 3. CDR1 and CDR2 from the germline V gene are MGHRA and YSYEKL. CDR3 loop: CASSQTRGDYGYTF. CDR3 nucleotide sequence: TGCGCCAGCAGCCAAACCAGGGGGGACTATGGCTACACCTTC.

The chain couples TRBV12-3 or TRBV12-4 to TRBJ1-2; D might be TRBD1 (5 bases). The CDR3 spans 13 residues. Trimming pared 6 bases from V and 5 bases from J, leaving 13 bases between. As DNA, the CDR3 is TGTGCCAGCAGGAGTGGCAGGGTTTATGGCTACACCTTC. Translating it yields CASRSGRVYGYTF.

V and J are TRBV15 and TRBJ1-2, with 8 positions matching TRBD1. The CDR3 totals 15 residues. With 3 bases clipped from V and 5 bases from J, the junction kept 8 bases outside the gene matches. Germline assignment: CDR1 LNHNV and CDR2 YYDKDF (reference sequence). The CDR3 DNA follows: TGTGCCACCAGCAGGGCCGGTACAGGGGGATATGGCTACACCTTC. Protein sequence: CATSRAGTGGYGYTF.

The chain combines TRBV18 with TRBJ2-2; D might be TRBD1 (6 bases). The germline V gene has CDR1 KGHSH and CDR2 LQKENI. The CDR3 totals 15 residues. V lost 4 bases and J lost 2, with 11 bases in between. This CDR3 is CASSLTGQNTGELFF. The CDR3 coding sequence is TGTGCCAGCTCACTGACAGGACAAAACACCGGGGAGCTGTTTTTT. Complete variable domain (other parts from reference TRBV18 and TRBJ2-2): NAGVMQNPRHLVRRRGQEARLRCSPMKGHSHVYWYRQLPEEGLKFMVYLQKENIIDESGMPKERFSAEFPKEGPSILRIQQVVRGDSAAYFCASSLTGQNTGELFFGEGSRLTVL.

The rearrangement uses TRBV12-3 or TRBV12-4 and TRBJ1-1; possibly TRBD1 for D (5 bases). The ends were cut back, 6 bases at V and 11 bases at J, with 19 bases in the middle. The CDR3 is made up of 13 amino acids. The CDR3 here is CASRNLIQGPAFF. The CDR3 DNA reads as TGTGCCAGCAGGAACCTTATTCAGGGTCCCGCTTTCTTT.

The V and J genes are TRBV29-1 and TRBJ2-1; TRBD2 aligns across 8 bases. V was pared by 5 bases and J by 5 bases, with 8 bases of the junction left unmatched. This CDR3 is built from 14 residues. Per the germline V gene, CDR1 is SQVTM and CDR2 is ANQGSEA. The DNA for the CDR3 is TGCAGCGTTCTCAAGCGGGGGTGGAACAATGAGCAGTTCTTC. Translation: CSVLKRGWNNEQFF.

This clone showed up just once. Other DNA sequences in the same sample also yield this CDR3. The gene calls are TRBV6-5 and TRBJ2-1, with 7 bases fitting TRBD1. Unmatched junction bases numbered 9, after V lost 6 bases and J lost 4 bases. Per the germline V gene, CDR1 is MNHEY and CDR2 is SVGAGI. The CDR3 length is 15 residues. The CDR3 DNA follows: TGTGCCAGCAGCACCGGGACAGCGAGATACAATGAGCAGTTCTTC. This translates into CASSTGTARYNEQFF.

The V and J genes are TRBV5-1 and TRBJ2-7, with TRBD1 matching over 9 bases. This CDR3 has 16 residues. The germline V gene has CDR1 SGHRS and CDR2 YFSETQ. V lost 1 base, J lost 2 bases, and 7 bases stayed unmatched. CDR3 amino acids: CASSLTGGGKTYEQYF. CDR3 coding DNA: TGCGCCAGCAGCTTGACAGGGGGCGGAAAAACCTACGAGCAGTACTTC.

The chain carries TRBV19 and TRBJ1-2; D not resolved. The CDR3 has 14 amino acids. Between the trimmed V and J ends, which lost 9 bases and 3 bases, there was a span of 17 bases. Per the germline V gene, CDR1 is LNHDA and CDR2 is SQIVND (reference sequence). The CDR3 protein is CASNTAQRDYGYTF. The CDR3 DNA is TGTGCCAGCAACACAGCGCAGAGGGACTATGGCTACACCTTC.